The source of this T cell receptor beta chain is a study of cytomegalovirus exposure and HLA in healthy donors. The PCR had 60 Vbeta and 13 Jbeta primers. Measured with immunoSEQ multiplex PCR; TCRdb has only the in-frame clones, and not every one. The sample holds around 94,000 clones; roughly three quarters are singletons and the top ten take roughly 8.9%. V dropped 0 bases and J dropped 4 bases, with 5 bases sitting between them. CDR1 SGHNT and CDR2 YYREEE come from the germline V gene (reference sequence). This CDR3 is built from 12 residues. This TCR derives from a male donor in good health and CMV-seropositive. The sequenced sample consisted of PBMCs. The chain carries TRBV5-4 and TRBJ2-7; D ambiguous. CDR3 bases: TGTGCCAGCAGCTTGGCTAGTTACGAGCAGTACTTC. As protein: CASSLASYEQYF.